This T cell receptor (beta chain) appears in the sequencing data of a study of molecular identifiers for immune sequencing clone quantification. Overall study findings and caveats: Over 98% of effector molecules, but under 1% in naive cells, were held by clones with more than 20 RNA copies. Spiked Jurkat TCR RNA equivalent to one cell reportedly surfaced among 900,000 to 1,000,000 naive cells.

This clonotype occurred a few times. Its antigen is unknown. Listed TCR primers, together with previously described methods, were used for the bulk TCR libraries. TCRdb reprocessed the PCR reads via MiXCR and lists one record per CDR3 protein. The sample holds around 470,000 distinct CDR3 sequences; roughly 24% are singletons and the top ten take 0.76%. When naive CD8 T cells were sorted, they were gated as CD8+CD4-CCR7+CD45RA+. This receptor was obtained from a human donor in good health. Some libraries in this study had Jurkat cell RNA spiked in. The sample taken for sequencing was naive CD8+ T cells from blood, with Jurkat cell RNA spiked in. Subset reported: FACS-sorted CD8+CD4-CCR7+CD45RA+ naive T cells.

CDR3 residues: CASSQLQGESTEAFF. The CDR3 DNA is TGCGCCAGCAGCCAACTACAGGGGGAAAGCACTGAAGCTTTCTTT. The chain carries TRBV4-1 and TRBJ1-1; TRBD1 agrees at 8 bases. CDR1 and CDR2 from the germline V gene are MGHRA and YSYEKL. The V gene end was trimmed by 2 bases and the J gene end by 4 bases; junction bases not matched to a gene: 6. The CDR3 length is 15 residues.